A single sample gave rise to the 27 T cell receptor beta chains below, sequenced in a study of Ad26.COV2.S vaccination and SARS-CoV-2 variants. Specified treatment: 15 to 20 received Ad26.COV2.S at low or high dose, single or two shots; 5 received placebo; per-sample allocation not given. Sampling occurred on day 63 after the first vaccine or placebo injection. Repertoires were generated with immunoSEQ multiplex PCR, while TCRdb's copy carries only in-frame clones and drops some. The table has approximately 250,000 clones, around nine tenths seen once. This sample comprised peripheral blood, obtained in a trial of Ad26.COV2.S vaccine versus placebo. The source is a person between 18 and 65 years old who received the Ad26.COV2.S COVID-19 vaccine or a placebo.

V is TRBV29-1 and J is TRBJ2-7, with D possibly matching TRBD1 (5 bases). The CDR3 totals 12 residues. Trimming shortened V by 7 bases and J by 3 bases, and 13 bases separated the two germline ends. The germline V gene encodes CDR1 SQVTM and CDR2 ANQGSEA. The CDR3 region has the DNA TGCAGCGCATGGGGCAGGGACTACGAGCAGTACGTC. Amino acids: CSAWGRDYEQYV.

The chain carries TRBV12-3 or TRBV12-4 and TRBJ2-5; unclear D gene. The CDR3 is made up of 13 amino acids. V was shortened by 5 bases and J by 5 bases, with 12 bases between the two germline ends. This CDR3 reads CASSLRRQETQYF. The CDR3 bases are TGTGCCAGCAGTCTACGAAGGCAGGAGACCCAGTACTTC.

V and J are TRBV4-3 and TRBJ1-4; tentatively, D is TRBD1 (5 bases). Per the germline V gene, CDR1 is LGHNA and CDR2 is YSLEER. This CDR3 is built from 15 residues. The ends were cut back, 1 base at V and 6 bases at J, with 12 bases in the middle. CDR3: CASSQGEGRYEKLFF. The CDR3 bases are TGCGCCAGCAGCCAAGGAGAGGGGAGGTATGAAAAACTGTTTTTT.

V gene TRBV4-3 combines with J gene TRBJ2-1, with 8 bases matching TRBD2. V was clipped by 0 bases and J by 8 bases; unmatched bases: 9. The CDR3 has 16 amino acids. Germline CDR1 is LGHNA and CDR2 is YSLEER. As DNA, the CDR3 is TGCGCCAGCAGCCAAGATCCTCCGGGAGGGTCGGATGAGCAGTTCTTC. Residues: CASSQDPPGGSDEQFF.

The genes are TRBV4-2 and TRBJ2-5; 8 nucleotides line up with TRBD1. V shed 5 bases, J shed 5 bases, and the junction held 10 bases outside the gene matches. The CDR3 is 15 residues long. CDR1 and CDR2 (germline): LGHNA, YNFKEQ. The CDR3, as DNA: TGTGCCAGCAGCTTGAGGCAGGGGGCAGTTGAGACCCAGTACTTC. Its protein is CASSLRQGAVETQYF.

The gene calls are TRBV19 and TRBJ2-3; 11 bases map to TRBD2. The junction had 6 bases not matched to a gene; V was cut back by 5 bases and J by 2 bases. CDR3 length equals 16 residues. CDR1 LNHDA and CDR2 SQIVND come from the germline V gene (reference sequence). The DNA for the CDR3 is TGTGCCAGTAGTGTATCTAGCGGGGGGAACACAGATACGCAGTATTTT. Translation: CASSVSSGGNTDTQYF.

V and J are TRBV10-3 and TRBJ2-3; D possibly corresponds to TRBD1 (5 bases). Germline CDR1 and CDR2: ENHRY and SYGVKD. This CDR3 is built from 14 residues. Trimming pared 4 bases from V and 2 bases from J, leaving 10 bases between. DNA of the CDR3: TGTGCCATCAGTGCGACAGCTAACACAGATACGCAGTATTTT. It specifies CAISATANTDTQYF.

The chain joins TRBV7-2 to TRBJ1-6; D call uncertain. CDR3 length: 15 amino acids. Trimming left V 5 bases short and J 5 bases short, with 13 bases between. Per the germline V gene, CDR1 is SGHTA and CDR2 is FQGNSA. The CDR3 loop reads CASSKRIGDNSPLHF. CDR3 nucleotide sequence: TGTGCCAGCAGCAAGAGAATCGGTGATAATTCACCCCTCCACTTT.

The chain joins TRBV6-5 to TRBJ2-3, with D tentatively TRBD1 (6 bases). The CDR3 totals 14 residues. The ends were cut back, 2 bases at V and 1 base at J, with 7 bases in the middle. CDR1 MNHEY and CDR2 SVGAGI come from the germline V gene. CDR3 sequence reads: CASSYQGRTDTQYF. The CDR3 DNA is TGTGCCAGCAGTTACCAGGGGCGCACAGATACGCAGTATTTT.

This clone was counted once. J is TRBJ2-3 and V is TRBV10-3; the match to TRBD2 covers 9 bases. The CDR3 runs to 20 residues. CDR1 ENHRY and CDR2 SYGVKD come from the germline V gene. The junction had 14 bases not matched to a gene; V was cut back by 0 bases and J by 1 base. CDR3 residues: CAISESLVLREGSRTDTQYF. The CDR3 DNA reads as TGTGCCATCAGTGAGTCGTTAGTTTTGCGGGAGGGGTCCCGCACAGATACGCAGTATTTT.

The rearrangement uses TRBV15 and TRBJ1-3, with TRBD1 as a possible D gene (5 bases). Looked up from germline, CDR1 is LNHNV and CDR2 is YYDKDF (reference sequence). V was shortened by 1 base and J by 2 bases, with 12 bases between the two germline ends. CDR3 length: 16 amino acids. The CDR3: CATSRAGATTGNTIYF. As DNA, the CDR3 is TGTGCCACCAGCAGAGCCGGGGCCACAACTGGAAACACCATATATTTT.

The V gene is TRBV7-9, the J gene TRBJ1-2; D call uncertain. CDR1 is SEHNR and CDR2 is FQNEAQ in the germline V gene (reference sequence). V dropped 5 bases and J dropped 0 bases, with 1 base sitting between them. CDR3 size: 11 residues. For the CDR3, the DNA is TGTGCCAGCAGCGCTAACTATGGCTACACCTTC. Protein product: CASSANYGYTF.

The chain couples TRBV9 to TRBJ1-1; D remains unclear. The CDR3 totals 14 residues. Germline CDR1 is SGDLS and CDR2 is YYNGEE. The V end lost 0 bases, the J end lost 1 base, and 7 bases lay between the germline ends. The CDR3 DNA follows: TGTGCCAGCAGCGTAGACACGAGGAACACTGAAGCTTTCTTT. It translates to CASSVDTRNTEAFF. The full variable domain, in which reference TRBV9 and TRBJ1-1 provide the parts outside the CDR3, is DSGVTQTPKHLITATGQRVTLRCSPRSGDLSVYWYQQSLDQGLQFLIQYYNGEERAKGNILERFSAQQFPDLHSELNLSSLELGDSALYFCASSVDTRNTEAFFGQGTRLTVV.

This rearrangement joins TRBV15 to TRBJ1-5, with 8 bases fitting TRBD1. With V trimmed by 2 bases and J by 7 bases, 16 bases remained unmatched. This CDR3 region has 18 residues. The germline V gene has CDR1 LNHNV and CDR2 YYDKDF (reference sequence). The CDR3 nucleotides read TGTGCCACCAGCAGAACGCCTGACAGGGGCTGGGAATTACAGCCCCAGCATTTT. It encodes CATSRTPDRGWELQPQHF. Full variable domain (outside the CDR3, taken from reference TRBV15 and TRBJ1-5): DAMVIQNPRYQVTQFGKPVTLSCSQTLNHNVMYWYQQKSSQAPKLLFHYYDKDFNNEADTPDNFQSRRPNTSFCFLDIRSPGLGDTAMYLCATSRTPDRGWELQPQHFGDGTRLSIL.

The chain recombines TRBV14 with TRBJ2-5, with D unclear. CDR3 size: 17 residues. Germline CDR1 reads SGHDN; CDR2 reads FVKESK. V was trimmed by 0 bases and J by 2 bases, leaving 16 bases between them. CDR3 nucleotides: TGTGCCAGCAGCCAAGATTCAAGGTTGGGCAGACAAGAGACCCAGTACTTC. Protein: CASSQDSRLGRQETQYF. Drawing the rest from reference TRBV14 and TRBJ2-5, the complete variable domain is EAGVTQFPSHSVIEKGQTVTLRCDPISGHDNLYWYRRVMGKEIKFLLHFVKESKQDESGMPNNRFLAERTGGTYSTLKVQPAELEDSGVYFCASSQDSRLGRQETQYFGPGTRLLVL.

V is TRBV7-9 and J is TRBJ1-1; D call uncertain. The V gene lost 1 base and the J gene lost 0 bases, with 9 bases spanning the gap. Germline CDR1 SEHNR, CDR2 FQNEAQ (reference sequence). The CDR3 extends over 15 amino acids. CDR3 sequence reads: CASSLVTGVNTEAFF. In DNA form, the CDR3 reads TGTGCCAGCAGCTTAGTTACTGGGGTGAACACTGAAGCTTTCTTT.

The V call is TRBV15, the J call TRBJ1-6, with 7 positions matching TRBD1. V shed 11 bases and J 7 bases; nucleotides not matched to a gene: 14. In germline, CDR1 is LNHNV, CDR2 YYDKDF (reference sequence). CDR3 length: 15 residues. The CDR3 nucleotides are TGTGCCGTTAAACGGGACAGTATAGTCAATTCACCCCTCCACTTT. Translation gives CAVKRDSIVNSPLHF.

This chain joins TRBV7-3 and TRBJ2-1, with a tentative D call TRBD2 (6 bases). This CDR3 is built from 13 residues. Germline V CDR1 and CDR2: SGHTA, FQGTGA. V lost 0 bases and J 10 bases, leaving 10 bases between the germline ends. The CDR3 nucleotides read TGTGCCAGCAGCTTAACGCGCGGGGAGGAGCAGTTCTTC. Translating gives CASSLTRGEEQFF. Full variable domain (remainder filled in from reference TRBV7-3 and TRBJ2-1): GAGVSQTPSNKVTEKGKYVELRCDPISGHTALYWYRQSLGQGPEFLIYFQGTGAADDSGLPNDRFFAVRPEGSVSTLKIQRTERGDSAVYLCASSLTRGEEQFFGPGTRLTVL.

V and J are TRBV6-4 and TRBJ2-3; 8 nucleotides align to TRBD2. Germline CDR1 reads MRHNA; CDR2 reads SNTAGT. Trimming removed 5 bases from V and 5 bases from J; junction bases left unmatched: 6. The CDR3 covers 14 residues. For the CDR3, the DNA is TGTGCCAGCAGTCCCTCGGGGGGGCAAGATACGCAGTATTTT. It encodes CASSPSGGQDTQYF.

This clone appeared once. The chain uses TRBV19 and TRBJ1-1, with 8 bases aligning to TRBD1. The CDR3 length is 15 residues. J lost 5 bases, V lost 8 bases, and 13 bases had no gene match. CDR1 is LNHDA, CDR2 SQIVND, per germline (reference sequence). In DNA, the CDR3 is TGTGCCAGTGCCAGGACAGGGCGGTCGGTAACTGAAGCTTTCTTT. It translates to CASARTGRSVTEAFF.

V is TRBV10-3 and J is TRBJ1-2; D is possibly TRBD1 (5 bases). This CDR3 is built from 15 residues. CDR1 is ENHRY and CDR2 is SYGVKD in the germline V gene. The V end was cut by 3 bases, the J end by 5 bases, with 16 bases between. In DNA, the CDR3 is TGTGCCATCAGTGACTCCGAAGGAGGGGAATATGGCTACACCTTC. It is translated as CAISDSEGGEYGYTF.

V is TRBV7-9 and J is TRBJ1-3; D unresolved. The CDR3 is made up of 12 amino acids. The germline V gene encodes CDR1 SEHNR and CDR2 FQNEAQ (reference sequence). The V and J ends lost 6 bases and 2 bases respectively, with 5 bases between them. The CDR3 is CASSPPGNTIYF. The CDR3 bases are TGTGCCAGCAGTCCCCCTGGAAACACCATATATTTT.

The chain recombines TRBV2 with TRBJ1-5; TRBD1 matches 8 bases. V gave up 5 bases and J gave up 4 bases; unmatched junction bases: 4. The CDR3 totals 14 residues. Germline V gene lookup returns CDR1 SNHLY and CDR2 FYNNEI. The CDR3 region has the DNA TGTGCCAGCAGTAGGACAGGGAATAATCAGCCCCAGCATTTT. This gives the protein CASSRTGNNQPQHF.

Points on this clone: Sequence at one end of the junction differs from germline and may be a read error. This chain connects TRBV25-1 to TRBJ2-1; 8 bases match TRBD2. Germline V lookup: CDR1 MGHDK, CDR2 SYGVNS. The CDR3 loop spans 13 amino acids. In DNA form, the CDR3 reads TGTGCGAGCAGCGGGCGGGAGGAGGATGAGCAGTTCTTC. This gives the protein CASSGREEDEQFF.

This clone was counted only a few times. This sequence joins TRBV2 and TRBJ1-2; tentative D call: TRBD1 (6 bases). The CDR3 is made up of 12 amino acids. V was clipped by 10 bases and J by 8 bases, with 17 bases between them. The germline V gene has CDR1 SNHLY and CDR2 FYNNEI. The CDR3 DNA is TGTGCCACCGACATCCGGGACAACGGCTACACCTTC. Protein: CATDIRDNGYTF.

CDR3 sequence reads: CASSFGTGYDEQYF. CDR3 bases: TGTGCCAGCAGCTTTGGGACAGGGTACGACGAGCAGTACTTC. The chain is built from TRBV7-9 and TRBJ2-7; TRBD1 matches 9 bases. The germline CDR1 and CDR2 sequences are SEHNR and FQNEAQ (reference sequence). The CDR3 covers 14 residues. Losses at the gene ends were 3 bases for V and 5 bases for J; bases not matched to a gene: 5.

The rearrangement uses TRBV6-5 and TRBJ2-2; no definite D call. Between the trimmed V and J ends, which lost 6 bases and 1 base, there was a span of 9 bases. The length of the CDR3 is 14 residues. Germline-derived CDR1 and CDR2 are MNHEY and SVGAGI. The CDR3 nucleotides read TGTGCCAGCAGGAAGGATGGGAACACCGGGGAGCTGTTTTTT. Residues: CASRKDGNTGELFF.